Below, one T cell receptor beta chain is given with its context. Antigen specificity is unknown. Losses at the gene ends were 2 bases for V and 9 bases for J; bases not matched to a gene: 4. The CDR3 spans 11 residues. Germline values: CDR1 DFQATT, CDR2 SNEGSKA (reference sequence). These data are taken from a study of T cell responses to AZD1222 COVID-19 vaccine. Overall study context: The analysis combined second doses at about 4 or about 12 weeks.

Study-wide points: Possibly, clonal diversity was underestimated; donors were largely white British and included more females. When two AZD1222 doses had been given, Spike-specific TCR breadth and depth rose. Close to half of spike-specific TCRs reportedly recognize unmutated variant regions.

Here immunoSEQ multiplex PCR was the method, and the copy in TCRdb shows in-frame clones only, minus some. The sample includes more than 100,000 clones, more than 75% seen only once; the top ten take 6% to 8%. The chain is built from TRBV20-1 and TRBJ2-7; 7 positions match TRBD2. Source: peripheral blood, taken on day 0 of AZD1222 vaccination. The clonotype originates from an adult in good health. The CDR3 bases are TGCAGTGCTAGATGGGACTATGCGCAGTACTTC. This codes for CSARWDYAQYF.